This T cell receptor beta chain was documented in a study of T cells in Graves' hyperthyroidism and ophthalmopathy. The CDR3 runs 18 residues. From germline, CDR1 is MDHEN and CDR2 SYDVKM. Study results and caveats: Using 13 V-J features, a model discriminated ophthalmopathy from stable hyperthyroidism. Among clonotypes expanded in thyroid above 0.001, most were also found in blood.

Comments on this clonotype: Its antigen is as yet unknown. A single base separates this from a much larger clone, so it may be a read error.

The investigators amplified TCR beta CDR3 regions from RNA transcripts. A first-round RT-PCR of the TCR CDR3 used the HTBI primer set. TCRdb re-derived calls from the multiplex PCR reads in MiXCR, one entry per CDR3 protein. In the table there are fewer than 400,000 distinct CDR3 sequences, around 17% of which are singletons. PBMCs were obtained from about 10 ml fresh peripheral blood. The sample consisted of blood. This TCR derives from a man under 40 with Graves' hyperthyroidism. V is TRBV28 and J is TRBJ1-6; weak D call: TRBD1 (5 bases). The CDR3 DNA reads as TGTGCCAGCAGCCAAGTCCATAATAACAGGAACAGGAATTCACCCCCCCACTTT. Translating gives CASSQVHNNRNRNSPPHF. Filled out from reference TRBV28 and TRBJ1-6, the complete variable domain reads DVKVTQSSRYLVKRTGEKVFLECVQDMDHENMFWYRQDPGLGLRLIYFSYDVKMKEKGDIPEGYSVSREKKERFSLILESASTNQTSMYLCASSQVHNNRNRNSPPHFGNGTRLTVT.